The entry below describes one T cell receptor beta chain. Germline-derived CDR1 and CDR2 are ENHRY and SYGVKD. The CDR3 sequence is 13 residues long. Unmatched junction bases numbered 4, after V lost 6 bases and J lost 6 bases. Seattle patients were enrolled during active infection and followed longitudinally. Authors' processing steps: The assay estimated nucleated cells by amplifying reference gene primers. Profiling relied on immunoSEQ multiplex PCR, and the TCRdb table lists in-frame clones only, not all of them. Clone size and the V and J calls come from that table; the DNA yielded D and trimming. The sample lists 240,000 or so clones, roughly 79% seen once, with 6.5% to 9% in the top ten. This sample was included in a study of blood T cell repertoires in COVID-19. Study-level background: The United States, Italy and Spain provided the acute and convalescent COVID-19 samples. T cells, B-cell-depleted T cells, or PBMCs provided the cDNA or gDNA that served as material.

This rearrangement joins TRBV10-3 to TRBJ1-3; 8 bases fit TRBD1. The sample comprised peripheral blood. This TCR was sampled from a woman of 80 years or more with COVID-19, enrolled during active disease. CDR3: CAIRSGGVNTIYF. Here the CDR3 DNA reads TGTGCCATCAGATCAGGGGGCGTAAACACCATATATTTT.